This passage covers 27 T cell receptor beta chains from one sample sequenced in a study of control samples from healthy donors and cancer patients. The repertoire was sequenced with immunoSEQ multiplex PCR; TCRdb's copy has only in-frame clones and lacks some. The sample records around 130,000 clones, 89% being singletons. Specimen: blood. These receptors were obtained from a man over 45 in good health.

A single count supports this clone. V and J are TRBV6-2 or TRBV6-3 and TRBJ2-5, with D maybe TRBD2 (6 bases). The CDR3 has 14 amino acids. V was cut by 2 bases and J by 1 base, with 8 bases left in between. CDR1 is MNHEY, CDR2 SVGEGT, per germline. The chain's CDR3 is CASSYVEGQETQYF. CDR3 coding DNA: TGTGCCAGCAGTTACGTGGAGGGCCAAGAGACCCAGTACTTC.

The chain recombines TRBV27 with TRBJ1-1; 9 bases match TRBD1. Germline-derived CDR1 and CDR2 are MNHEY and SMNVEV (reference sequence). This CDR3 comprises 17 residues. Germline trimming cut 5 bases from V and 4 bases from J; bases unmatched to any gene: 14. In DNA form, the CDR3 reads TGTGCCAGCAGTCCTCTCCCGGGACAGGGTTTAAGCACTGAAGCTTTCTTT. It encodes CASSPLPGQGLSTEAFF.

This clone was detected only once. The chain has TRBV3-1 (or the pseudogene TRBV3-2) and TRBJ1-2, with D tentatively TRBD1 (6 bases). The CDR3 has 12 residues. Germline V gene data show CDR1 as LGHDT and CDR2 as YNNKEL (reference sequence). The V gene lost 4 bases and the J gene lost 7 bases, with 10 bases spanning the gap. This CDR3 is CASSLRQVGYTF. CDR3 sequence (DNA): TGTGCCAGCAGCCTTCGACAGGTTGGCTACACCTTC.

This clone was counted between two and nine times. The V gene is TRBV5-1, the J gene TRBJ2-5; D may correspond to TRBD1 or TRBD2 (6 bases each). The CDR3 spans 14 residues. CDR1 is SGHRS and CDR2 is YFSETQ in the germline V gene. The germline V and J ends were trimmed by 4 bases and 2 bases, with 12 bases remaining between them. CDR3 bases: TGCGCCAGCAGCCCGAGGGGGAGGCAAGAGACCCAGTACTTC. This codes for CASSPRGRQETQYF.

V is TRBV5-8 and J is TRBJ1-2; 7 nucleotides match TRBD1. Germline trimming cut 6 bases from V and 3 bases from J; bases unmatched to any gene: 8. CDR1 SGHTS and CDR2 YDEGEE come from the germline V gene. This CDR3 spans 14 amino acids. The CDR3 loop reads CASTPRGLDYGYTF. The CDR3 DNA reads as TGTGCCAGCACCCCGAGGGGGCTAGACTATGGCTACACCTTC.

The V call is TRBV7-8, the J call TRBJ2-1; D is ambiguous. Germline V gives CDR1 SGHVS, CDR2 FQNEAQ. The germline V and J ends were trimmed by 3 bases and 3 bases, with 6 bases remaining between them. This CDR3 is 13 amino acids long. The CDR3 DNA follows: TGTGCCAGCAGCTTTTCTGGCTACAATGAGCAGTTCTTC. Translating it yields CASSFSGYNEQFF.

V and J are TRBV7-8 and TRBJ1-1; TRBD1 might be the D (6 bases). The V end lost 5 bases, the J end lost 5 bases, and 12 bases lay between the germline ends. Germline assignment: CDR1 SGHVS and CDR2 FQNEAQ. This CDR3 comprises 13 residues. The CDR3 here is CASSQTRGTEAFF. CDR3 DNA: TGTGCCAGCAGCCAGACAAGGGGGACTGAAGCTTTCTTT.

The rearrangement uses TRBV14 and TRBJ1-1; unclear D gene. Germline lookup yields CDR1 SGHDN and CDR2 FVKESK. The CDR3 is 12 amino acids. V was clipped by 1 base and J by 6 bases, with 6 bases between them. Here the CDR3 reads CASSQGIPEAFF. The CDR3 region has the DNA TGTGCCAGCAGCCAAGGTATTCCTGAAGCTTTCTTT.

The CDR3 reads CASGRYSMNTEAFF. As DNA, the CDR3 is TGTGCTAGTGGTCGCTACAGCATGAACACTGAAGCTTTCTTT. The chain couples TRBV12-5 to TRBJ1-1; D is unclear. V lost 5 bases, J lost 0 bases, and 10 bases lay in between. The CDR3 has 14 amino acids. Germline V gene data show CDR1 as LGHNT and CDR2 as FRNRAP.

This sequence joins TRBV6-5 and TRBJ1-2; 7 bases are shared with TRBD1. Germline assignment: CDR1 MNHEY and CDR2 SVGAGI. V lost 5 bases to trimming and J lost 4 bases; unmatched junction nucleotides: 10. The CDR3 covers 15 residues. CDR3 in amino acids: CASSPPGGGGYGYTF. CDR3 coding DNA: TGTGCCAGCAGTCCCCCAGGGGGGGGTGGCTATGGCTACACCTTC.

J is TRBJ1-5 and V is TRBV4-3; D not certain. Germline CDR1 and CDR2: LGHNA and YSLEER. V was cut by 4 bases and J by 0 bases, with 13 bases left in between. This CDR3 is built from 16 residues. CDR3 in amino acids: CASSLGPIYSNQPQHF. CDR3 nucleotides: TGCGCCAGCAGCCTGGGTCCCATTTATAGCAATCAGCCCCAGCATTTT.

This clone appeared many times. This sequence joins TRBV29-1 and TRBJ2-2, with 8 bases that match TRBD1. Unmatched junction bases numbered 2, after V lost 7 bases and J lost 1 base. Germline V gene lookup returns CDR1 SQVTM and CDR2 ANQGSEA. The length of the CDR3 is 13 residues. The CDR3 reads CSAGTGNTGELFF. The CDR3 DNA sequence: TGCAGCGCCGGGACAGGGAACACCGGGGAGCTGTTTTTT.

V gene TRBV7-2 combines with J gene TRBJ2-5; D remains ambiguous. V was clipped by 5 bases and J by 7 bases, with 14 bases between them. The V gene's germline CDR1 is SGHTA and CDR2 FQGNSA. The CDR3 length is 13 residues. This CDR3 is CASSPGQEWTQYF. The DNA for the CDR3 is TGTGCCAGCAGCCCTGGCCAAGAATGGACCCAGTACTTC.

The rearrangement joins TRBV5-5 to TRBJ1-2; D is unresolved. The CDR3 is made up of 14 amino acids. The V end was cut by 1 base, the J end by 3 bases, with 10 bases between. The germline V gene encodes CDR1 SGHKS and CDR2 YYEKEE (reference sequence). The CDR3 reads CASSLSGPYYGYTF. As DNA, the CDR3 is TGTGCCAGCAGCTTGTCCGGACCGTACTATGGCTACACCTTC. The whole variable domain, remainder taken from reference TRBV5-5 and TRBJ1-2, is DAGVTQSPTHLIKTRGQQVTLRCSPISGHKSVSWYQQVLGQGPQFIFQYYEKEERGRGNFPDRFSARQFPNYSSELNVNALLLGDSALYLCASSLSGPYYGYTFGSGTRLTVV.

The chain uses TRBV19 and TRBJ1-2; the D gene is possibly TRBD1 (5 bases). Trimming removed 7 bases from V and 7 bases from J, with 22 bases in between. CDR1 and CDR2 from the germline V gene are LNHDA and SQIVND (reference sequence). CDR3 size: 15 residues. For the CDR3, the DNA is TGTGCCAGTATCAGGGAATCAACCTCCTCGCTTGGCTACACCTTC. Translating gives CASIRESTSSLGYTF. The full variable domain, its missing parts supplied by reference TRBV19 and TRBJ1-2, is DGGITQSPKYLFRKEGQNVTLSCEQNLNHDAMYWYRQDPGQGLRLIYYSQIVNDFQKGDIAEGYSVSREKKESFPLTVTSAQKNPTAFYLCASIRESTSSLGYTFGSGTRLTVV.

The chain's CDR3 is CASSEEVRGSEPQHF. In DNA form, the CDR3 reads TGTGCCAGCAGTGAAGAGGTCAGGGGGTCAGAGCCCCAGCATTTT. This chain connects TRBV6-1 to TRBJ1-5; 7 nucleotides line up with TRBD1. CDR3 size: 15 residues. Germline CDR1 reads MNHNS; CDR2 reads SASEGT. V dropped 1 base and J dropped 8; count of bases not matched to a gene: 8.

The chain links TRBV12-3 or TRBV12-4 to TRBJ1-1, with D unresolved. CDR3 length: 13 amino acids. V was cut by 3 bases and J by 2 bases, with 7 bases left in between. DNA of the CDR3: TGTGCCAGCAGTTTTCTCACAAACACTGAAGCTTTCTTT. It encodes CASSFLTNTEAFF.

The chain couples TRBV19 to TRBJ1-3, with 8 bases fitting TRBD1. Trimming took 4 bases from V and 3 from J; bases not matched to a gene: 5. The CDR3 length is 15 residues. Germline assignment: CDR1 LNHDA and CDR2 SQIVND (reference sequence). CDR3 bases: TGTGCCAGTAGTACCCGGACAGGGTTTGGAAACACCATATATTTT. Protein product: CASSTRTGFGNTIYF.

This clone appeared a few times. The chain combines TRBV2 with TRBJ2-1; 12 bases are shared with TRBD2. V shed 7 bases and J 3 bases; nucleotides not matched to a gene: 4. CDR1 is SNHLY, CDR2 FYNNEI, per germline. The CDR3 loop spans 15 amino acids. The CDR3 reads CASTPLAGGYNEQFF. The CDR3 DNA reads as TGTGCCAGCACCCCACTAGCGGGGGGCTACAATGAGCAGTTCTTC.

The chain is built from TRBV19 and TRBJ1-5, with D possibly TRBD1 on 5 matching bases. Germline V lookup: CDR1 LNHDA, CDR2 SQIVND (reference sequence). Trimming took 7 bases from V and 4 from J, leaving 14 bases between them. This CDR3 is built from 14 residues. This CDR3 reads CASTPPRANQPQHF. The CDR3, as DNA: TGTGCCAGTACCCCACCCAGGGCTAATCAGCCCCAGCATTTT.

CDR3 DNA sequence: TGTGCCAGCAGCCGGGACGGACTAGCTAACTATGGCTACACCTTC. Encoded protein: CASSRDGLANYGYTF. This chain joins TRBV6-4 and TRBJ1-2, with a possible D match to TRBD1 (5 bases). The CDR3 covers 15 residues. The V gene lost 6 bases and the J gene lost 0 bases, with 14 bases spanning the gap. The germline V gene encodes CDR1 MRHNA and CDR2 SNTAGT.

V is TRBV19 and J is TRBJ1-5, with D perhaps TRBD1 (5 bases). V shed 5 bases and J shed 7 bases, with 18 bases lying between them. Germline CDR1 and CDR2: LNHDA and SQIVND (reference sequence). CDR3 size: 15 residues. The CDR3 reads CASSPRTRGSQPQHF. CDR3 nucleotide sequence: TGTGCCAGTAGTCCCCGGACGAGGGGATCACAGCCCCAGCATTTT.

This chain links TRBV27 with TRBJ1-1; tentatively, D is TRBD1 (5 bases). The CDR3 runs 16 residues. V was trimmed by 2 bases and J by 4 bases, leaving 17 bases between them. The germline CDR1 and CDR2 sequences are MNHEY and SMNVEV (reference sequence). In DNA form, the CDR3 reads TGTGCCAGCAGTTTAGCCGGGGGGGAATCGAGCACTGAAGCTTTCTTT. Its protein is CASSLAGGESSTEAFF.

The gene calls are TRBV19 and TRBJ1-2; D is uncertain. Trimming took off 5 bases at V and 3 bases at J, with 10 bases between the two ends. The germline gives CDR1 LNHDA, CDR2 SQIVND (reference sequence). The CDR3 length is 13 residues. This chain's CDR3 is CASSRARDYGYTF. The CDR3 region has the DNA TGTGCCAGTAGTCGGGCCAGAGACTATGGCTACACCTTC.

This chain joins TRBV18 and TRBJ1-1; 11 bases fit TRBD1. Trimming at V came to 8 bases and at J to 4 bases, leaving 3 bases not matched to a gene. Germline loops: CDR1 KGHSH, CDR2 LQKENI. This CDR3 is built from 13 residues. The CDR3 DNA follows: TGTGCCAGCACGGGACAGGGGGTCACTGAAGCTTTCTTT. This sequence encodes CASTGQGVTEAFF.

This clone has only one observation. The chain employs TRBV5-1 and TRBJ2-1, with 8 nucleotides matching TRBD1. This CDR3 region has 15 residues. Germline V gives CDR1 SGHRS, CDR2 YFSETQ. With 5 bases clipped from V and 5 bases from J, the junction kept 9 bases outside the gene matches. CDR3 sequence: CASSQETGVNNEQFF. For the CDR3, the DNA is TGCGCCAGCAGTCAAGAGACAGGGGTAAACAATGAGCAGTTCTTC.

The CDR3 DNA follows: TGTGCCAGCTCACCTTTCGGGCCCGGAGGAGATACGCAGTATTTT. Translated, it gives CASSPFGPGGDTQYF. The rearrangement uses TRBV18 and TRBJ2-3; tentatively, D is TRBD2 (5 bases). V lost 3 bases and J 5 bases, leaving 15 bases between the germline ends. Germline V lookup: CDR1 KGHSH, CDR2 LQKENI. This CDR3 region has 15 residues.